This entry lists 28 T cell receptor beta chains sequenced from one sample in a study of Ad26.COV2.S vaccination and SARS-CoV-2 variants. Some clones are missing from TCRdb's copy, which holds only in-frame ones; the method was immunoSEQ multiplex PCR. Counted here are 85,000 to 120,000 clones, around 81% occurring once; the ten biggest clones make up 17%. Specimen: peripheral blood, collected after recovery from COVID-19. These receptors were collected from a human donor who had recovered from COVID-19.

This chain connects TRBV28 to TRBJ2-3; TRBD2 matches at 14 bases. CDR1 and CDR2 from the germline V gene are MDHEN and SYDVKM. V shed 5 bases, J shed 6 bases, and the junction held 10 bases outside the gene matches. This CDR3 has 17 amino acids. CDR3 nucleotides: TGTGCCAGCAGTCCGACGACTAGCGGGGGGGCCGGGGATACGCAGTATTTT. Amino acids: CASSPTTSGGAGDTQYF.

The chain combines TRBV19 with TRBJ1-2; the D gene is possibly TRBD1 (5 bases). There are 13 residues in the CDR3. CDR1 is LNHDA, CDR2 SQIVND, per germline (reference sequence). Trimming cost V 3 bases and J 11 bases, with 16 bases left between them. Written as DNA, the CDR3 is TGTGCCAGTAGTATCGGCGACAGAAAGGTTTACACCTTC. This encodes CASSIGDRKVYTF.

This clone was found once. This sequence joins TRBV6-4 and TRBJ2-2; 7 nucleotides align to TRBD2. Germline assignment: CDR1 MRHNA and CDR2 SNTAGT. V shed 2 bases and J 3 bases; nucleotides not matched to a gene: 3. This CDR3 is 15 amino acids long. CDR3 amino acids: CASSDVAGDTGELFF. CDR3 in DNA: TGTGCCAGCAGTGACGTGGCGGGGGACACCGGGGAGCTGTTTTTT.

J is TRBJ2-5 and V is TRBV12-5; no clear D. There are 16 residues in the CDR3. V lost 1 base and J lost 3, with 15 bases in between. The germline V gene encodes CDR1 LGHNT and CDR2 FRNRAP. The CDR3 protein is CASGLGPTVSEETQYF. The CDR3 bases are TGTGCTAGTGGTTTGGGTCCGACGGTATCTGAAGAGACCCAGTACTTC. The full variable domain, rest sourced from reference TRBV12-5 and TRBJ2-5, is DARVTQTPRHKVTEMGQEVTMRCQPILGHNTVFWYRQTMMQGLELLAYFRNRAPLDDSGMPKDRFSAEMPDATLATLKIQPSEPRDSAVYFCASGLGPTVSEETQYFGPGTRLLVL.

The rearrangement links TRBV7-9 to TRBJ2-2; 8 bases are a match to TRBD1. CDR1 is SEHNR and CDR2 is FQNEAQ in the germline V gene (reference sequence). V lost 3 bases, J lost 4 bases, and 1 base stayed unmatched. The CDR3 totals 14 residues. CDR3 protein: CASSFGQGTGELFF. CDR3 DNA: TGTGCCAGCAGCTTTGGACAGGGCACCGGGGAGCTGTTTTTT.

V is TRBV28 and J is TRBJ1-3, with 7 positions matching TRBD1. CDR3 length equals 16 residues. Trimming took 5 bases from V and 3 from J; bases not matched to a gene: 10. Germline lookup yields CDR1 MDHEN and CDR2 SYDVKM. In nucleotides, the CDR3 is TGTGCCAGCAGTCCGACAGGGCAAGTATTTGGAAACACCATATATTTT. Translated, it gives CASSPTGQVFGNTIYF.

The genes are TRBV7-5 and TRBJ2-3; the DNA was not used to check the table's D call, TRBD2. TRBV7-5 constitutes a pseudogene. The CDR3 loop spans 19 amino acids. CDR3 in amino acids: CVRSLNPLLAGDVADTQYF. CDR3 sequence (DNA): TGTGTCAGAAGCTTAAATCCCTTACTAGCGGGGGATGTGGCAGATACGCAGTATTTT.

V is TRBV4-3 and J is TRBJ1-6, with a possible D match to TRBD1 (5 bases). CDR1 LGHNA and CDR2 YSLEER come from the germline V gene. This CDR3 is built from 16 residues. Trimming removed 0 bases at V and 7 bases at J, with 13 bases between. CDR3 amino acids: CASSQDPGVRNSPLHF. In nucleotides, the CDR3 is TGCGCCAGCAGCCAAGATCCGGGGGTAAGGAATTCACCCCTCCACTTT.

The chain is built from TRBV12-3 or TRBV12-4 and TRBJ2-7; a weak D match, TRBD1 (6 bases). V shed 7 bases and J shed 3 bases, with 13 bases lying between them. The CDR3 spans 13 residues. Written as DNA, the CDR3 is TGTGCCAGCACCCCGACAGGACTCTACGAGCAGTACTTC. This encodes CASTPTGLYEQYF.

This chain joins TRBV5-4 and TRBJ2-2, with D perhaps TRBD2 (8 bases). The germline gives CDR1 SGHNT, CDR2 YYREEE (reference sequence). The CDR3 is made up of 19 amino acids. V shed 0 bases and J shed 5 bases, with 23 bases lying between them. DNA for the CDR3: TGTGCCAGCAGCTTGGCCGCGGGGGGTTACAGGGGTAGGACCGGGGAGCTGTTTTTT. Residues: CASSLAAGGYRGRTGELFF.

The CDR3 nucleotides are TGTGCCAGCAGCTTCCCGGGACAGGGCACAGATACGCAGTATTTT. Translated: CASSFPGQGTDTQYF. The V call is TRBV5-4, the J call TRBJ2-3, with 8 bases aligning to TRBD1. CDR3 length: 15 amino acids. V trimming: 2 bases; J trimming: 1 base; junction bases outside the gene matches: 3. CDR1 is SGHNT, CDR2 YYREEE, per germline (reference sequence).

CDR3 protein: CSASSALRGATNEKLFF. CDR3 DNA: TGCAGTGCTAGTTCGGCCCTCAGGGGCGCAACTAATGAAAAACTGTTTTTT. The gene calls are TRBV20-1 and TRBJ1-4, with a tentative D call TRBD1 (6 bases). Germline V lookup: CDR1 DFQATT, CDR2 SNEGSKA (reference sequence). With 3 bases removed from V and 0 bases from J, the gap between germline ends came to 17 bases. The CDR3 has 17 amino acids.

The CDR3 DNA reads TGTGCCAGCAGCTCCGGTAGCGGGGGGGCCACGGAGACCCAGTACTTC. Encoded protein: CASSSGSGGATETQYF. The chain links TRBV11-3 to TRBJ2-5; TRBD2 matches 11 bases. This CDR3 has 16 amino acids. Unmatched junction bases numbered 9, after V lost 4 bases and J lost 5 bases. CDR1 SGHNT and CDR2 YENEEA come from the germline V gene.

J is TRBJ1-5 and V is TRBV30; 7 nucleotides match TRBD1. CDR3 length equals 13 residues. Trimming at V came to 1 base and at J to 6 bases, leaving 3 bases not matched to a gene. Germline assignment: CDR1 GTSNPN and CDR2 SVGIG (reference sequence). The CDR3 DNA reads as TGTGCCTGGAGTGCACAGGGGCCTCAGCCCCAGCATTTT. Encoded protein: CAWSAQGPQPQHF.

The V call is TRBV7-9, the J call TRBJ1-2; D gene ambiguous. With 5 bases removed from V and 8 bases from J, the gap between germline ends came to 12 bases. CDR1 SEHNR and CDR2 FQNEAQ come from the germline V gene (reference sequence). This CDR3 is 12 amino acids long. The CDR3 protein is CASSHATGGYTF. The CDR3 coding sequence is TGTGCCAGCAGCCACGCGACGGGAGGCTACACCTTC.

DNA for the CDR3: TGTGCCAGCAGTGAAGCGTTCAGGGACACTGAAGCTTTCTTT. Its protein is CASSEAFRDTEAFF. The rearrangement joins TRBV2 to TRBJ1-1; tentative D call: TRBD1 (5 bases). V dropped 0 bases and J dropped 3 bases, with 8 bases sitting between them. Germline V gene data show CDR1 as SNHLY and CDR2 as FYNNEI. The CDR3 runs 14 residues.

V gene TRBV9 combines with J gene TRBJ2-1; D is perhaps TRBD2 (6 bases). The V gene's germline CDR1 is SGDLS and CDR2 YYNGEE. This CDR3 spans 15 amino acids. V was shortened by 4 bases and J by 3 bases, with 14 bases between the two germline ends. This CDR3 reads CASSPAGLGYNEQFF. Written as DNA, the CDR3 is TGTGCCAGCAGCCCCGCGGGGTTGGGCTACAATGAGCAGTTCTTC.

This clone was found many times. The chain is built from TRBV29-1 and TRBJ2-5; 10 nucleotides line up with TRBD1. Germline V gene lookup returns CDR1 SQVTM and CDR2 ANQGSEA. Trimming removed 4 bases from V and 7 bases from J; junction bases left unmatched: 12. This CDR3 contains 15 residues. The CDR3 loop is CSVGPLTGGAGTQYF. In DNA, the CDR3 is TGCAGCGTTGGGCCCCTGACAGGGGGCGCAGGGACCCAGTACTTC.

The chain has TRBV20-1 and TRBJ1-1; no firm D call. CDR1 DFQATT and CDR2 SNEGSKA come from the germline V gene (reference sequence). Trimming stripped 3 bases from V and 0 bases from J, with 14 bases between. This CDR3 has 15 residues. The CDR3 is CSASYSLLMNTEAFF. For the CDR3, the DNA is TGCAGTGCTAGTTACAGCCTCCTAATGAACACTGAAGCTTTCTTT.

This rearrangement joins TRBV6-4 to TRBJ2-1; TRBD1 agrees at 12 bases. CDR1 and CDR2 from the germline V gene are MRHNA and SNTAGT. After removal of 10 bases from V and 4 bases from J, the junction contained 11 bases not matched to a gene. The CDR3 has 16 residues. For the CDR3, the DNA is TGTGCCACACTCCGGGACAGGGGGCGAAAATACAATGAGCAGTTCTTC. Amino acids: CATLRDRGRKYNEQFF.

The chain combines TRBV7-9 with TRBJ1-1; 9 bases are a match to TRBD1. After removal of 4 bases from V and 5 bases from J, the junction contained 8 bases not matched to a gene. This CDR3 has 15 amino acids. In germline, CDR1 is SEHNR, CDR2 FQNEAQ (reference sequence). Here the CDR3 DNA reads TGTGCCAGCAGCTCTCAACAGGGGGCGGGAACTGAAGCTTTCTTT. Its translation is CASSSQQGAGTEAFF.

This clone showed up just once. Here the CDR3 reads CASRLAGGSSYNEQFF. In nucleotides, the CDR3 is TGTGCCAGCAGACTAGCGGGGGGTAGCTCCTACAATGAGCAGTTCTTC. The gene calls are TRBV7-2 and TRBJ2-1, with 12 bases fitting TRBD2. Germline-derived CDR1 and CDR2 are SGHTA and FQGNSA. With 6 bases clipped from V and 0 bases from J, the junction kept 3 bases outside the gene matches. This CDR3 contains 16 residues.

V usage is TRBV19 and J usage is TRBJ2-3; 12 bases agree with TRBD2. Germline lookup yields CDR1 LNHDA and CDR2 SQIVND (reference sequence). This CDR3 is 18 amino acids long. V lost 5 bases to trimming and J lost 8 bases; unmatched junction nucleotides: 17. This chain's CDR3 is CASSPFPLAGGRSGTQYF. The CDR3 DNA follows: TGTGCCAGTAGTCCCTTCCCCCTAGCGGGGGGGCGATCGGGTACGCAGTATTTT.

The J gene is TRBJ1-3, the V gene TRBV30; D not certain. From germline, CDR1 is GTSNPN and CDR2 SVGIG (reference sequence). CDR3 size: 17 residues. The germline V and J ends were trimmed by 4 bases and 0 bases, with 19 bases remaining between them. The CDR3 DNA is TGTGCCTGGAACAGAGTACGAAGGGCTTACTCTGGAAACACCATATATTTT. Amino acid sequence: CAWNRVRRAYSGNTIYF.

The genes are TRBV6-1 and TRBJ1-6; D is undetermined. The V and J ends lost 1 base and 7 bases respectively, with 14 bases between them. This CDR3 has 16 residues. CDR1 is MNHNS, CDR2 SASEGT, per germline. The CDR3 DNA sequence: TGTGCCAGCAGTGAAGTCTGGGATATAGCCAATTCACCCCTCCACTTT. Translated: CASSEVWDIANSPLHF.

The rearrangement joins TRBV6-1 to TRBJ1-4, with 9 positions matching TRBD1. The germline gives CDR1 MNHNS, CDR2 SASEGT. With V trimmed by 3 bases and J by 8 bases, 7 bases remained unmatched. The CDR3 has 15 residues. As DNA, the CDR3 is TGTGCCAGCAGTGACACAGGGGGCATAGGGGAAAAACTGTTTTTT. It specifies CASSDTGGIGEKLFF.

V and J are TRBV3-1 (or the pseudogene TRBV3-2) and TRBJ1-2; TRBD1 matches 9 bases. Trimming took 3 bases from V and 12 from J; bases not matched to a gene: 8. The CDR3 spans 13 residues. Looked up from germline, CDR1 is LGHDT and CDR2 is YNNKEL (reference sequence). CDR3 nucleotides: TGTGCCAGCAGCCACGCCTTGACAGGGGGAGACACCTTC. Its protein is CASSHALTGGDTF.

The J gene is TRBJ2-1, the V gene TRBV2; tentatively, D is TRBD1 (5 bases). Germline V gives CDR1 SNHLY, CDR2 FYNNEI. CDR3 length: 14 residues. Trimming removed 5 bases from V and 3 bases from J, with 11 bases in between. The CDR3 nucleotides read TGTGCCAGCAGTCCCGAGGACATCTACAATGAGCAGTTCTTC. Encoded protein: CASSPEDIYNEQFF. Together with reference TRBV2 and TRBJ2-1, the CDR3 gives the full variable domain: EPEVTQTPSHQVTQMGQEVILRCVPISNHLYFYWYRQILGQKVEFLVSFYNNEISEKSEIFDDQFSVERPDGSNFTLKIRSTKLEDSAMYFCASSPEDIYNEQFFGPGTRLTVL.